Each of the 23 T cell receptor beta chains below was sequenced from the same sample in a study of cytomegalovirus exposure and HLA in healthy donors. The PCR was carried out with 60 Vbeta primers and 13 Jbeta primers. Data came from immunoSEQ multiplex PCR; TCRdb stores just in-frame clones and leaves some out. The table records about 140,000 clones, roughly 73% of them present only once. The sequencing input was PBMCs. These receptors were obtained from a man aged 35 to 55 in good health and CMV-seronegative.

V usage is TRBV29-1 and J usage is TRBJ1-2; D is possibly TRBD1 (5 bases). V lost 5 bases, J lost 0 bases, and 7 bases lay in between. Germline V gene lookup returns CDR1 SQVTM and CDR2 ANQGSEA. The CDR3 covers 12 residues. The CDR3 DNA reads TGCAGCGTTTCAGGGACTAACTATGGCTACACCTTC. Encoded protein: CSVSGTNYGYTF.

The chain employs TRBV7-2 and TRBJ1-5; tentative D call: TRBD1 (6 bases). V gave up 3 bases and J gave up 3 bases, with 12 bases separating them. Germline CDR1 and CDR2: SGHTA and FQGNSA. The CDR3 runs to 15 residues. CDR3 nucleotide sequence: TGTGCCAGCAGCTTTGAACAGGGTTACAATCAGCCCCAGCATTTT. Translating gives CASSFEQGYNQPQHF.

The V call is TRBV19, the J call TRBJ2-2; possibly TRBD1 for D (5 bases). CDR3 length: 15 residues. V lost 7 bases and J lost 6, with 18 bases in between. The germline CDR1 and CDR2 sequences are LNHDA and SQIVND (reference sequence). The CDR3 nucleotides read TGTGCCAGTAAGGGGCAGGAGAACCTTGCCGGGGAGCTGTTTTTT. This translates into CASKGQENLAGELFF.

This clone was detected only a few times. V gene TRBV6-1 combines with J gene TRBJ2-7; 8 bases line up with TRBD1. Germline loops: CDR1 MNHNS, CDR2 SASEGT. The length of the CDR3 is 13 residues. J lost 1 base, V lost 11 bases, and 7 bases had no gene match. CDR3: CASQQGVSYEQYF. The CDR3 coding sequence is TGTGCCTCACAACAGGGGGTATCCTACGAGCAGTACTTC.

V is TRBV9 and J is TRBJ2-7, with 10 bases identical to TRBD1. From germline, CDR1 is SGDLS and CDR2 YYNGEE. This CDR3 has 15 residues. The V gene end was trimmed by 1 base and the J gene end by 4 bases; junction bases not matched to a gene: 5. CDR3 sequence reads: CASSVSDRGPYEQYF. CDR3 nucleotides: TGTGCCAGCAGCGTAAGTGACAGGGGGCCGTACGAGCAGTACTTC.

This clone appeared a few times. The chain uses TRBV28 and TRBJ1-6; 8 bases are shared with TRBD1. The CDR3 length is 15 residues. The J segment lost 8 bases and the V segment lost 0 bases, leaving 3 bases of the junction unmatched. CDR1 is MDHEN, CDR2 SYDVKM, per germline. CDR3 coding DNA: TGTGCCAGCAGTTTATGGTTGGGACAGGATTCACCCCTCCACTTT. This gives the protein CASSLWLGQDSPLHF.

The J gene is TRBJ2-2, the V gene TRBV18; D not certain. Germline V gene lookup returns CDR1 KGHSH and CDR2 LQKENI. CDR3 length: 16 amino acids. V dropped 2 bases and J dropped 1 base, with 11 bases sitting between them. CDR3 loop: CASSPITVQNTGELFF. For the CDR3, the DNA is TGTGCCAGCTCACCAATAACAGTTCAGAACACCGGGGAGCTGTTTTTT. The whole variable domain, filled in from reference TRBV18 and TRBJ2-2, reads NAGVMQNPRHLVRRRGQEARLRCSPMKGHSHVYWYRQLPEEGLKFMVYLQKENIIDESGMPKERFSAEFPKEGPSILRIQQVVRGDSAAYFCASSPITVQNTGELFFGEGSRLTVL.

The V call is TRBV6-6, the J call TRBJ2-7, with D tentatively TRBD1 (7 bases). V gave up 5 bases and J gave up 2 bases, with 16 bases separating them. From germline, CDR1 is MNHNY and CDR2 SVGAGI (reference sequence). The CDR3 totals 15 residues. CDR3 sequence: CASSGTQGGPYEQYF. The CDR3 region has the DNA TGTGCCAGCAGTGGGACGCAGGGGGGCCCCTACGAGCAGTACTTC.

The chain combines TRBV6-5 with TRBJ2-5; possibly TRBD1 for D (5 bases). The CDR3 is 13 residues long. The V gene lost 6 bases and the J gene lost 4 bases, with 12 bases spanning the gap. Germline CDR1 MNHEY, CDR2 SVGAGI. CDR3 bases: TGTGCCAGCAGCCGACAGCGAGGAGAGACCCAGTACTTC. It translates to CASSRQRGETQYF.

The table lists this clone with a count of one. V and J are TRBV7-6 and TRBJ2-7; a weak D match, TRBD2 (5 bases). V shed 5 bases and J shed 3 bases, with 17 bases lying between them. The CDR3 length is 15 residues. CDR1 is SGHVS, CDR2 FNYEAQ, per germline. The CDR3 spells CASSPGNPYYYEQYF. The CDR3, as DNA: TGTGCCAGCAGCCCGGGGAATCCCTACTACTACGAGCAGTACTTC.

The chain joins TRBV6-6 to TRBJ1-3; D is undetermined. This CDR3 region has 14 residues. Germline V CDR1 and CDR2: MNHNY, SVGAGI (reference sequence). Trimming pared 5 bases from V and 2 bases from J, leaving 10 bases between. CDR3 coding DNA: TGTGCCAGCAGTGCCCGGGATGCTGGAAACACCATATATTTT. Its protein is CASSARDAGNTIYF.

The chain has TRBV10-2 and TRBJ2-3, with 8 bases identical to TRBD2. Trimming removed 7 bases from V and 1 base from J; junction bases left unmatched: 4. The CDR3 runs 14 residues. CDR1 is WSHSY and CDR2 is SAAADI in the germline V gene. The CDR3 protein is CASTAGGGTDTQYF. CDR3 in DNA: TGCGCCAGCACCGCCGGGGGGGGCACAGATACGCAGTATTTT.

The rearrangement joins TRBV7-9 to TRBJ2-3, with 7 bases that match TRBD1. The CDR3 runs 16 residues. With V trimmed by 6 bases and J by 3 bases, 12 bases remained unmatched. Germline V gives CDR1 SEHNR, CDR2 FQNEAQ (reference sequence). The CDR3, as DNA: TGTGCCAGCAGACCACAGGGGAAAGGGCCTACAGATACGCAGTATTTT. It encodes CASRPQGKGPTDTQYF.

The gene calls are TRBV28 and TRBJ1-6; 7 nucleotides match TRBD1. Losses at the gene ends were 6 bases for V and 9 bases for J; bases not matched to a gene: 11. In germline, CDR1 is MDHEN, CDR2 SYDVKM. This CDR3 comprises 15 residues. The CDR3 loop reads CASSNRDRGSSPLHF. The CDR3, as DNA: TGTGCCAGCAGCAACCGGGACAGAGGTAGTTCACCCCTCCACTTT.

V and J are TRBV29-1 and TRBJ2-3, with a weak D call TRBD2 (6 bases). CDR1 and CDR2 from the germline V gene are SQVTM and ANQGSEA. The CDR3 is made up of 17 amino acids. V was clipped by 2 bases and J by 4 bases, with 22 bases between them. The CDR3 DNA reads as TGCAGCGTTGAATACGCTCTCCGGGACTCCCCGCCAGATACGCAGTATTTT. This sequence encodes CSVEYALRDSPPDTQYF.

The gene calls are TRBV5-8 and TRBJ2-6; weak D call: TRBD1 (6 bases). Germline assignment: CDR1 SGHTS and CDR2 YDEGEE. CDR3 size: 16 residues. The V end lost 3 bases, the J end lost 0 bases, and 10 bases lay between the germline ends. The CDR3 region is CASSSYRVSGANVLTF. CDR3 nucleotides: TGTGCCAGCAGCTCGTACAGGGTCTCTGGGGCCAACGTCCTGACTTTC.

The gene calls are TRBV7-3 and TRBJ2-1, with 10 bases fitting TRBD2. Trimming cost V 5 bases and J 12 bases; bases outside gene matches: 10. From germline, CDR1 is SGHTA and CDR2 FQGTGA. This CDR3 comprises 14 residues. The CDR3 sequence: CASSGPERGGGQFF. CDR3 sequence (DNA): TGTGCCAGCAGCGGCCCTGAGCGGGGGGGCGGGCAGTTCTTC. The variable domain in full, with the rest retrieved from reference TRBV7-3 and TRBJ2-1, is GAGVSQTPSNKVTEKGKYVELRCDPISGHTALYWYRQSLGQGPEFLIYFQGTGAADDSGLPNDRFFAVRPEGSVSTLKIQRTERGDSAVYLCASSGPERGGGQFFGPGTRLTVL.

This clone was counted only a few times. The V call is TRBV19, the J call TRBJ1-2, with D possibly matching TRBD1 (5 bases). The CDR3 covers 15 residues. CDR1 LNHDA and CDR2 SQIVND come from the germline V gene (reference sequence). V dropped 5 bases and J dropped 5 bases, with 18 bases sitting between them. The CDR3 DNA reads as TGTGCCAGTAGTGCCGGGACTGCGCTTTTTTATGGCTACACCTTC. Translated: CASSAGTALFYGYTF. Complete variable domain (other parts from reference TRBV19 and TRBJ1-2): DGGITQSPKYLFRKEGQNVTLSCEQNLNHDAMYWYRQDPGQGLRLIYYSQIVNDFQKGDIAEGYSVSREKKESFPLTVTSAQKNPTAFYLCASSAGTALFYGYTFGSGTRLTVV.

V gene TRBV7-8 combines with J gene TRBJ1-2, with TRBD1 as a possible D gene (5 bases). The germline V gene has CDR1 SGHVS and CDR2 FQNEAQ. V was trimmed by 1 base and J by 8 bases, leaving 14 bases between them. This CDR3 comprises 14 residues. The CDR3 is CASSLGEGRWGYTF. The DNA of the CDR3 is TGTGCCAGCAGCTTAGGGGAGGGGAGGTGGGGCTACACCTTC.

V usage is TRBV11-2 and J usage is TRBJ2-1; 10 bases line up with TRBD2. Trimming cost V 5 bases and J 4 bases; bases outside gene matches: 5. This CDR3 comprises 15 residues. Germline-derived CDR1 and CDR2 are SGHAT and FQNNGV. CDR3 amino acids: CASSDIAGGYNEQFF. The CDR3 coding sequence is TGTGCCAGCAGCGACATAGCGGGGGGTTACAATGAGCAGTTCTTC.

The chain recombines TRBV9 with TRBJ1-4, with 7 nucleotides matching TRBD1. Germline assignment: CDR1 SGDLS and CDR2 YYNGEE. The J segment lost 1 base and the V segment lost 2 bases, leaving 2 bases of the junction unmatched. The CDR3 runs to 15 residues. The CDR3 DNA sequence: TGTGCCAGCAGCGTCCAGGGGGGAACTAATGAAAAACTGTTTTTT. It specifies CASSVQGGTNEKLFF.

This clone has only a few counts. CDR3 coding DNA: TGTGCCAGCAAAGAGGGGGGGCGGACAGATACGCAGTATTTT. The encoded protein is CASKEGGRTDTQYF. The V gene is TRBV6-6, the J gene TRBJ2-3; the D gene is possibly TRBD2 (7 bases). The CDR3 is 14 amino acids. Germline V CDR1 and CDR2: MNHNY, SVGAGI (reference sequence). V lost 7 bases to trimming and J lost 3 bases, with 14 bases between them.

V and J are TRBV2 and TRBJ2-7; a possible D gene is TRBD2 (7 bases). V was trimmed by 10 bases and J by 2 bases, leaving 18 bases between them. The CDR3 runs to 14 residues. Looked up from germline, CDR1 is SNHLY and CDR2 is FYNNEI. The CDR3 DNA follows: TGTGCCACGCGACAAGGGGAGGGGGCCTACGAGCAGTACTTC. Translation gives CATRQGEGAYEQYF.